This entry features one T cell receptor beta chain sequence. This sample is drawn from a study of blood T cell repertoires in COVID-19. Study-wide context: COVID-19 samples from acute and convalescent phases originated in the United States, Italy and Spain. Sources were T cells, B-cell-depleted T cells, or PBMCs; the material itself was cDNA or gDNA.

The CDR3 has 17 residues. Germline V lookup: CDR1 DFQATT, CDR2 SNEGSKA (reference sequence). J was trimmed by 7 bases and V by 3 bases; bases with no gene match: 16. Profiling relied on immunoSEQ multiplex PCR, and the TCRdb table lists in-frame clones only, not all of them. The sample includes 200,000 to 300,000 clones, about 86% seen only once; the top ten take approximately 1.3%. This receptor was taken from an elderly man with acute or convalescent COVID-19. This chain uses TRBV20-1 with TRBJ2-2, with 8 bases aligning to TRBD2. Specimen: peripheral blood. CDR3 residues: CSASSRIGGAGGGELFF. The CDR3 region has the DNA TGCAGTGCTAGTTCCCGGATCGGGGGGGCCGGTGGCGGGGAGCTGTTTTTT.